The 12 T cell receptor beta chains given below trace back to one sample, sequenced in a study of shared clonotypes between healthy human individuals. Produced via immunoSEQ multiplex PCR; TCRdb's table is partial and in-frame only. The table records over a million clones, 98% of them present only once. The sequencing input was naive CD4+ T cells sorted from blood. This sample's subset: CD45RA+ positively selected. The origin of the receptors is a man aged 25-45 years in good health.

The chain uses TRBV6-1 and TRBJ2-1; D is undetermined. V gave up 1 base and J gave up 4 bases, with 2 bases separating them. The CDR3 runs 12 residues. In germline, CDR1 is MNHNS, CDR2 SASEGT. CDR3 sequence (DNA): TGTGCCAGCAGTGAAGTGTACAATGAGCAGTTCTTC. This translates into CASSEVYNEQFF.

The chain uses TRBV5-1 and TRBJ2-7; 7 nucleotides line up with TRBD1. This CDR3 is 16 amino acids long. Germline CDR1 reads SGHRS; CDR2 reads YFSETQ. V shed 0 bases, J shed 0 bases, and the junction held 6 bases outside the gene matches. The CDR3 region has the DNA TGCGCCAGCAGCTTGGCGCCGGGACAGAGCTCCTACGAGCAGTACTTC. Its translation is CASSLAPGQSSYEQYF.

This chain joins TRBV19 and TRBJ2-7, with 7 bases aligning to TRBD1. With V trimmed by 4 bases and J by 2 bases, 5 bases remained unmatched. Germline CDR1 is LNHDA and CDR2 is SQIVND (reference sequence). This CDR3 region has 14 residues. CDR3 DNA: TGTGCCAGTAGTACCAAGACAGGGCCCTACGAGCAGTACTTC. Translating gives CASSTKTGPYEQYF.

The CDR3 coding sequence is TGTGCCATCAGTGAGCGCAACACCGGGGAGCTGTTTTTT. Translated: CAISERNTGELFF. J is TRBJ2-2 and V is TRBV10-3; D ambiguous. The V gene lost 2 bases and the J gene lost 2 bases, with 3 bases spanning the gap. Per germline, CDR1 ENHRY and CDR2 SYGVKD. There are 13 residues in the CDR3.

The chain recombines TRBV9 with TRBJ2-1; D might be TRBD2 (6 bases). Germline CDR1 is SGDLS and CDR2 is YYNGEE. The CDR3 is 17 residues long. V dropped 2 bases and J dropped 0 bases, with 15 bases sitting between them. CDR3 in DNA: TGTGCCAGCAGCGTCAGTCTTGGGGGGAACTCCTACAATGAGCAGTTCTTC. This sequence encodes CASSVSLGGNSYNEQFF.

In DNA form, the CDR3 reads TGTGCCAGTATCGGGACAGGAAGGCAGCCCCAGCATTTT. Translation gives CASIGTGRQPQHF. V gene TRBV19 combines with J gene TRBJ1-5; 8 bases are shared with TRBD1. J was trimmed by 7 bases and V by 7 bases; bases with no gene match: 6. The CDR3 is made up of 13 amino acids. Per the germline V gene, CDR1 is LNHDA and CDR2 is SQIVND (reference sequence).

The V gene is TRBV7-8, the J gene TRBJ1-5; D uncertain. Germline V gives CDR1 SGHVS, CDR2 FQNEAQ. CDR3 length equals 15 residues. V gave up 1 base and J gave up 0 bases, with 7 bases separating them. The CDR3 spells CASSLGLSSNQPQHF. For the CDR3, the DNA is TGTGCCAGCAGCTTAGGGCTGAGTAGCAATCAGCCCCAGCATTTT.

The V and J genes are TRBV6-6 and TRBJ2-1; D could derive from TRBD1 or TRBD2 (5 bases each). Deletions cut 5 bases from V and 7 bases from J, with 18 bases between. In germline, CDR1 is MNHNY, CDR2 SVGAGI (reference sequence). The CDR3 has 15 amino acids. The CDR3 bases are TGTGCCAGCAGTCAGGGACCGCTCCTTGGGAATGAGCAGTTCTTC. It is translated as CASSQGPLLGNEQFF.

As to this clone: The same CDR3 arises from other DNA sequences in this sample as well. The gene calls are TRBV7-9 and TRBJ2-5, with D possibly matching TRBD2 (5 bases). Germline CDR1 reads SEHNR; CDR2 reads FQNEAQ (reference sequence). This CDR3 comprises 13 residues. V was shortened by 1 base and J by 5 bases, with 8 bases between the two germline ends. CDR3 in DNA: TGTGCCAGCAGCTTAGGAGGGCGGGAGACCCAGTACTTC. It translates to CASSLGGRETQYF.

This chain uses TRBV6-1 with TRBJ2-7; D may be TRBD2 (6 bases). Trimming shortened V by 7 bases and J by 0 bases, and 16 bases separated the two germline ends. The CDR3 loop spans 15 amino acids. The germline V gene has CDR1 MNHNS and CDR2 SASEGT. DNA for the CDR3: TGTGCCAGCATGCGGGACCGGGGAGCCTCCTACGAGCAGTACTTC. Protein sequence: CASMRDRGASYEQYF.

The V gene is TRBV5-4, the J gene TRBJ1-1, with D uncertain. Trimming removed 0 bases from V and 1 base from J, with 10 bases in between. There are 15 residues in the CDR3. Germline lookup yields CDR1 SGHNT and CDR2 YYREEE (reference sequence). Here the CDR3 reads CASSLGFRTNTEAFF. The CDR3, as DNA: TGTGCCAGCAGCTTGGGGTTTAGGACGAACACTGAAGCTTTCTTT.

V is TRBV18 and J is TRBJ2-3; no reliable D call. The CDR3 runs 14 residues. CDR1 and CDR2 from the germline V gene are KGHSH and LQKENI. Trimming removed 0 bases from V and 2 bases from J, with 6 bases in between. The CDR3 region has the DNA TGTGCCAGCTCACCACCTACGGTCACAGATACGCAGTATTTT. This gives the protein CASSPPTVTDTQYF. The whole variable domain, remainder taken from reference TRBV18 and TRBJ2-3, is NAGVMQNPRHLVRRRGQEARLRCSPMKGHSHVYWYRQLPEEGLKFMVYLQKENIIDESGMPKERFSAEFPKEGPSILRIQQVVRGDSAAYFCASSPPTVTDTQYFGPGTRLTVL.